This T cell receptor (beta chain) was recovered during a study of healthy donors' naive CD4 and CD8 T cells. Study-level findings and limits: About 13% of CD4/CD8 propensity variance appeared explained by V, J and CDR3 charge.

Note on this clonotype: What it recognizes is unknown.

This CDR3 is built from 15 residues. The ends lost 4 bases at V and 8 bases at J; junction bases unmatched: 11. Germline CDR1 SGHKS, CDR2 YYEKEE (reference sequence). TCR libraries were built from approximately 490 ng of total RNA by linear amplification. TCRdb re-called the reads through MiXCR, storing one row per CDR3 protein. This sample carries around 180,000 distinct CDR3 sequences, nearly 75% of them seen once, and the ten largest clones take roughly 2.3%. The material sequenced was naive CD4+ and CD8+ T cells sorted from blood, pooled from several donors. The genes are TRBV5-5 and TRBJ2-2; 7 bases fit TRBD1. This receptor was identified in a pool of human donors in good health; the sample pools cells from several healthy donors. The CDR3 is CASSLGTAPGGELFF. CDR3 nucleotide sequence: TGTGCCAGCAGCCTCGGGACAGCTCCAGGAGGGGAGCTGTTTTTT.